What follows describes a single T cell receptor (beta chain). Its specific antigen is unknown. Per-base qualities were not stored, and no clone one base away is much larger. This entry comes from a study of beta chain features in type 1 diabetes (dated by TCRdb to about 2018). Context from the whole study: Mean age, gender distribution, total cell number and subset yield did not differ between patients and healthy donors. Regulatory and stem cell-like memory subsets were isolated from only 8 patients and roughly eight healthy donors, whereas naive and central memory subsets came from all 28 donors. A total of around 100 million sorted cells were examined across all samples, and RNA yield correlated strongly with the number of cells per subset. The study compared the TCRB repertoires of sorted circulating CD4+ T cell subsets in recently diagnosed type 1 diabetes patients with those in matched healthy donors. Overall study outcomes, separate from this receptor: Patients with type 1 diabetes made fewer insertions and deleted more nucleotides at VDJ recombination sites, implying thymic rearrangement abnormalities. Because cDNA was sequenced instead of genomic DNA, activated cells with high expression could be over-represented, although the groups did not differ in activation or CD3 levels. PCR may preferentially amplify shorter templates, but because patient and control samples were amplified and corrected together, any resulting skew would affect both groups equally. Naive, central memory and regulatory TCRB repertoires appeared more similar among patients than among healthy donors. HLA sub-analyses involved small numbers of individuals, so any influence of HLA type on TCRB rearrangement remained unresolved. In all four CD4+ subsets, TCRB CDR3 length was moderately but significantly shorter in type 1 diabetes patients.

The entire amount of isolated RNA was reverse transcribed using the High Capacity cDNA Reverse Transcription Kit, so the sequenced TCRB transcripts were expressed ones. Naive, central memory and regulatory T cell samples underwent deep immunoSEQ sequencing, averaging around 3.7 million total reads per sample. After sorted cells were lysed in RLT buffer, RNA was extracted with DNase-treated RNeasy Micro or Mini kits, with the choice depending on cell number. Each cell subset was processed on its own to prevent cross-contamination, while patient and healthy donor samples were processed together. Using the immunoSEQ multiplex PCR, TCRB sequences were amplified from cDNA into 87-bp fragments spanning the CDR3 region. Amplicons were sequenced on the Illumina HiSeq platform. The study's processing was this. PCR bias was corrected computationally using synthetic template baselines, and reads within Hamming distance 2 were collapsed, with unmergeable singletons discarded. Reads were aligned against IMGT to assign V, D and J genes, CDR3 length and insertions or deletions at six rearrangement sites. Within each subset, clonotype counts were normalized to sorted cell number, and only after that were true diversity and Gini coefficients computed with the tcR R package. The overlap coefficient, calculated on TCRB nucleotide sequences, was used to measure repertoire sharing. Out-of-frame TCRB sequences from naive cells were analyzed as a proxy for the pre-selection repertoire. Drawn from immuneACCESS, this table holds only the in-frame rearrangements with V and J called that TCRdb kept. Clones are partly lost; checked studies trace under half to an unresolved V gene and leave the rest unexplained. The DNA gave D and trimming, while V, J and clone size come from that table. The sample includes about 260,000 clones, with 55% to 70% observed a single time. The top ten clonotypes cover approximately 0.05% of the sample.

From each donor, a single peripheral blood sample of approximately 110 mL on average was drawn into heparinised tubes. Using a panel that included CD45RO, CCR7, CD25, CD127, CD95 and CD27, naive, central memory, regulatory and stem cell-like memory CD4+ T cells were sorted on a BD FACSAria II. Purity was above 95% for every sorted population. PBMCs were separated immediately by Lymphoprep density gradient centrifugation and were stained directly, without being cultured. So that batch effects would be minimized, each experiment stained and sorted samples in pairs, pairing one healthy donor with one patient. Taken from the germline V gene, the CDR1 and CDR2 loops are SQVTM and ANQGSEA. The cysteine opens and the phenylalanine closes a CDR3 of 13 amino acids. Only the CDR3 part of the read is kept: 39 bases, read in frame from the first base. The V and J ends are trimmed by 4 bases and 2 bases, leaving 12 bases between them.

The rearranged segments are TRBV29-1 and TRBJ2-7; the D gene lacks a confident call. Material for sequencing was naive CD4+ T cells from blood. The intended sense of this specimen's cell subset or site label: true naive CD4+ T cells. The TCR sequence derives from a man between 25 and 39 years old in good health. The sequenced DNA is TGCAGCGTTGTACTTGCAGGAGCCTACGAGCAGTACTTC. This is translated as CSVVLAGAYEQYF.